The 4 T cell receptor beta chains below were found in one sample sequenced in a study of shared clonotypes between healthy human individuals. TCRdb keeps only in-frame clones here, not all; method: immunoSEQ multiplex PCR. The sample yields roughly 1 million clones, 75% to 80% seen once. Sequenced: memory CD4+ T cells from PBMCs. Regarding subset: CD45RA-negative fraction. The source of these receptors is a man aged 18 to 29 in good health. Some clones in this sample may be carry-over from other donors' samples.

The chain couples TRBV7-2 to TRBJ2-5; TRBD1 matches 7 bases. V dropped 0 bases and J dropped 1; count of bases not matched to a gene: 2. In germline, CDR1 is SGHTA, CDR2 FQGNSA. CDR3 length equals 15 residues. CDR3 sequence: CASSLAGTAQETQYF. The CDR3 DNA sequence: TGTGCCAGCAGCTTAGCCGGGACAGCCCAAGAGACCCAGTACTTC.

The chain employs TRBV7-9 and TRBJ2-7; TRBD2 matches 7 bases. This CDR3 comprises 16 residues. Germline V gene sequence: CDR1 SEHNR, CDR2 FQNEAQ (reference sequence). V dropped 4 bases and J dropped 0; count of bases not matched to a gene: 9. The CDR3 region has the DNA TGTGCCAGCAGCTCAGTGGGCGGGAGTCGCTCCTACGAGCAGTACTTC. Translation gives CASSSVGGSRSYEQYF.

The rearrangement uses TRBV7-3 and TRBJ2-2; D is uncertain. The CDR3 consists of 15 residues. The germline V gene has CDR1 SGHTA and CDR2 FQGTGA. The ends were cut back, 4 bases at V and 1 base at J, with 10 bases in the middle. DNA for the CDR3: TGTGCCAGCAGCTCCAATGGCAGGAACACCGGGGAGCTGTTTTTT. Translation gives CASSSNGRNTGELFF.

This clone was recorded a few times. Additional DNA sequences in this sample encode the identical CDR3. The rearrangement links TRBV2 to TRBJ2-1; the match to TRBD2 covers 8 bases. V lost 6 bases and J lost 0; bases outside the gene matches: 4. Germline V gives CDR1 SNHLY, CDR2 FYNNEI. The CDR3 runs 15 residues. The CDR3 sequence: CASRATSGSYNEQFF. The CDR3, as DNA: TGTGCCAGCAGGGCCACTAGCGGCTCCTACAATGAGCAGTTCTTC.